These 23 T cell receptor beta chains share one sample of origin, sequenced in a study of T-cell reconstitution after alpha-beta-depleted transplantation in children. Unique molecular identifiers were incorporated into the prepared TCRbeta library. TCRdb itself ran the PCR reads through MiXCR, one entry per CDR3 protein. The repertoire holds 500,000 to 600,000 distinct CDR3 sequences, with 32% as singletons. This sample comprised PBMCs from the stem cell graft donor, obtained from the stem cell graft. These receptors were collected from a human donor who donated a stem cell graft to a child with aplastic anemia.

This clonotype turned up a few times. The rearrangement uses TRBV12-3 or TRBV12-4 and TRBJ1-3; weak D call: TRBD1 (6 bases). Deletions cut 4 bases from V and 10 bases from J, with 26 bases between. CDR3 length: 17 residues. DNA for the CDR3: TGTGCCAGCAGTTCCTCTAGGGGACAACAGAGTCGGGTGACCATATATTTT. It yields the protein CASSSSRGQQSRVTIYF.

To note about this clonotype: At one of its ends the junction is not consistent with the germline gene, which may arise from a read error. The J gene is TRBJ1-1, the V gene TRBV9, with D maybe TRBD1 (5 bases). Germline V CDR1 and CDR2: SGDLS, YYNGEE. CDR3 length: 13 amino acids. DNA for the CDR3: TGTACCAGCACATCACAGGAGAACACTGAAGCTTTCTTT. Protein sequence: CTSTSQENTEAFF.

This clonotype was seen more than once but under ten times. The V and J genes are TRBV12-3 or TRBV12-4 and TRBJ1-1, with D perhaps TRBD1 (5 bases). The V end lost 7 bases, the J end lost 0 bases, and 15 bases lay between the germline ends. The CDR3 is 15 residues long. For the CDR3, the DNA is TGTGCCAGCACTCTGACAGTCTTGATGAACACTGAAGCTTTCTTT. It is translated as CASTLTVLMNTEAFF.

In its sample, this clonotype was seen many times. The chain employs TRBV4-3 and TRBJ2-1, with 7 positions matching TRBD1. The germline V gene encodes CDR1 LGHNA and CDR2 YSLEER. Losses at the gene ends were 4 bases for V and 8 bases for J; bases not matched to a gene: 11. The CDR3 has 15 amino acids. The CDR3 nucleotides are TGCGCCAGCAGCCCGAGACAGGGCGAGATCGATGAGCAGTTCTTC. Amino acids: CASSPRQGEIDEQFF.

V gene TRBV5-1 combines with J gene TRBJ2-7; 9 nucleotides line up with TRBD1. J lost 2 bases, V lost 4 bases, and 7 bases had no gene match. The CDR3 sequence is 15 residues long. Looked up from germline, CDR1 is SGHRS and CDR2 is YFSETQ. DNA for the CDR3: TGCGCCAGCAGCGGGACAGGGACCGGGACCTACGAGCAGTACTTC. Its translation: CASSGTGTGTYEQYF. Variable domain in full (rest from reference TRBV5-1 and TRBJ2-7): KAGVTQTPRYLIKTRGQQVTLSCSPISGHRSVSWYQQTPGQGLQFLFEYFSETQRNKGNFPGRFSGRQFSNSRSEMNVSTLELGDSALYLCASSGTGTGTYEQYFGPGTRLTVT.

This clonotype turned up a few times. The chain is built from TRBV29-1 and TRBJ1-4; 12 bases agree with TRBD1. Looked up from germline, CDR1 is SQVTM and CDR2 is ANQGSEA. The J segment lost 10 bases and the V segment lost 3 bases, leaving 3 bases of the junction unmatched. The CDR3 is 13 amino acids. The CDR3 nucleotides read TGCAGCGTTGAGGGACAGGGGGCGAGAAAACTGTTTTTT. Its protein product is CSVEGQGARKLFF.

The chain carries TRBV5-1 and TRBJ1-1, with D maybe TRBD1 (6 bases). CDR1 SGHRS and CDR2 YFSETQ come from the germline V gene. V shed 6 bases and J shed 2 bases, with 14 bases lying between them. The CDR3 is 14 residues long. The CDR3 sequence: CASTPGGLNTEAFF. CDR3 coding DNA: TGCGCCAGCACCCCTGGGGGGCTCAACACTGAAGCTTTCTTT.

The CDR3 nucleotides read TGTGCCAGCAGTTTTAGGAGGAGATCCGGGGAGCTGTTTTTT. It is translated as CASSFRRRSGELFF. The chain carries TRBV28 and TRBJ2-2, with D possibly being TRBD2 (5 bases). Germline assignment: CDR1 MDHEN and CDR2 SYDVKM. Trimming pared 3 bases from V and 6 bases from J, leaving 11 bases between. The CDR3 has 14 residues.

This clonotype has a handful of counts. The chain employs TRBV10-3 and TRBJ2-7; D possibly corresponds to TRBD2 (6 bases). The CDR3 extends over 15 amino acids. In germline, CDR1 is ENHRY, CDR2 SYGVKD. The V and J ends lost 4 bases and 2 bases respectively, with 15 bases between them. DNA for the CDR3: TGTGCCATCAGTGTCAAGCGGGCGACCCCCTACGAGCAGTACTTC. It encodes CAISVKRATPYEQYF.

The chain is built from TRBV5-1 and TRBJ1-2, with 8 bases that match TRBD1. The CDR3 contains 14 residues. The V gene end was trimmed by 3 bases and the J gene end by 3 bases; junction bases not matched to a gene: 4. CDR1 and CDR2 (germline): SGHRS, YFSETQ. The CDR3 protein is CASSSTGEDYGYTF. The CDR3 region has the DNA TGCGCCAGCAGCTCGACAGGGGAGGACTATGGCTACACCTTC.

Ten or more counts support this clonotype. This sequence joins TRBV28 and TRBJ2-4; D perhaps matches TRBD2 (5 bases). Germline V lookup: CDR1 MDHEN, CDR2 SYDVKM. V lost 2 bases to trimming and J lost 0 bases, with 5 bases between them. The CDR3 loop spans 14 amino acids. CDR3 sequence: CASSLGGAKNIQYF. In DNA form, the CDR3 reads TGTGCCAGCAGTTTAGGAGGAGCCAAAAACATTCAGTACTTC.

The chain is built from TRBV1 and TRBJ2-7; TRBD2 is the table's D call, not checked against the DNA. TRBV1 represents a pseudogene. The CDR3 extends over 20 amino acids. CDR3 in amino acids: CTSSQPVRQAGRAAAYEQYF. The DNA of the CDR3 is TGCACCAGCAGCCAACCGGTCCGCCAGGCGGGTCGGGCTGCTGCGTACGAGCAGTACTTC.

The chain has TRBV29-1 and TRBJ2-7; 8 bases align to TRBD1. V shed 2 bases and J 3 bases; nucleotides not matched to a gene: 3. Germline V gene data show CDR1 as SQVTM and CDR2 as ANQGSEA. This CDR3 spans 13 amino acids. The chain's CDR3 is CSVERDRGYEQYF. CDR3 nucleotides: TGCAGCGTTGAACGTGACAGGGGCTACGAGCAGTACTTC.

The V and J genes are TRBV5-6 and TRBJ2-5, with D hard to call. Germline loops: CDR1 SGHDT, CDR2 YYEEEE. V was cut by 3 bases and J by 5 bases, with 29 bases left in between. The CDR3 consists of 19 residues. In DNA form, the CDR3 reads TGTGCCAGCAGCTCCATTGGCCAGGCGATTAGGTCTAGTATGGAGACCCAGTACTTC. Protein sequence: CASSSIGQAIRSSMETQYF.

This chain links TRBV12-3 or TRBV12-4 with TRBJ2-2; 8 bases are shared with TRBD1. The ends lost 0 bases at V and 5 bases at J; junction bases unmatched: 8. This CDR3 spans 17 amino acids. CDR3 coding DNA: TGTGCCAGCAGTTTAGCTTCCCAGGGGGCAGGAACCGGGGAGCTGTTTTTT. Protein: CASSLASQGAGTGELFF.

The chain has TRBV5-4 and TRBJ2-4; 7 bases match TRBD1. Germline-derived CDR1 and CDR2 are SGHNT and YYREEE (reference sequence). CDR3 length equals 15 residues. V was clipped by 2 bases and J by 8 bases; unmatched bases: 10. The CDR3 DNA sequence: TGTGCCAGCAGCTTAGGAAGAGACAGGGTAGACATTCAGTACTTC. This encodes CASSLGRDRVDIQYF.

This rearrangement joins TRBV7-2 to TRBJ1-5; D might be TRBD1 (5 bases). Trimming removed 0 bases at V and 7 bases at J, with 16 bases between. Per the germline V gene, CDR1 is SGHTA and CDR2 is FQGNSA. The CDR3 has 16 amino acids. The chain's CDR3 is CASSLAGWQGKQPQHF. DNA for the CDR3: TGTGCCAGCAGCTTAGCTGGATGGCAGGGAAAACAGCCCCAGCATTTT.

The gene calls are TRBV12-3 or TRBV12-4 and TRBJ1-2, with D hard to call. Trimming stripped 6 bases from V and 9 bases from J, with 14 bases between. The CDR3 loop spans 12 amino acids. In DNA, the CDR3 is TGTGCCAGCAGCCCCGTGGGGAGAAGCTACACCTTC. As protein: CASSPVGRSYTF.

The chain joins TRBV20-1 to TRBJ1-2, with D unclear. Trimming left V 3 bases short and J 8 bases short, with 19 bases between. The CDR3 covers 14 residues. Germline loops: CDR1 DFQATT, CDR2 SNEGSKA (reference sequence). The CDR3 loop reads CSASGPSTAGGYTF. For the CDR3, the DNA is TGCAGTGCTAGTGGTCCGTCTACGGCGGGGGGCTACACCTTC.

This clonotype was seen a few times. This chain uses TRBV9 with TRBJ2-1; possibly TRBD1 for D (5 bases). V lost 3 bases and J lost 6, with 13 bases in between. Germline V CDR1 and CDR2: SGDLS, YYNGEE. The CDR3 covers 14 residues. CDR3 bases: TGTGCCAGCAGCGAAAGACAGCTGGTCAATGAGCAGTTCTTC. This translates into CASSERQLVNEQFF.

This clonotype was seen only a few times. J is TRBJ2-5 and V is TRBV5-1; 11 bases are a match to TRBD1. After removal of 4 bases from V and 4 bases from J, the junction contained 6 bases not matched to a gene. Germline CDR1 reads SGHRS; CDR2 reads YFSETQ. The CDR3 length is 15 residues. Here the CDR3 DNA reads TGCGCCAGCAGCGACAGGACAGGGGGCGGAGAGACCCAGTACTTC. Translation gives CASSDRTGGGETQYF. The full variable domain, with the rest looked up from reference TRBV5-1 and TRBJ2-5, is KAGVTQTPRYLIKTRGQQVTLSCSPISGHRSVSWYQQTPGQGLQFLFEYFSETQRNKGNFPGRFSGRQFSNSRSEMNVSTLELGDSALYLCASSDRTGGGETQYFGPGTRLLVL.

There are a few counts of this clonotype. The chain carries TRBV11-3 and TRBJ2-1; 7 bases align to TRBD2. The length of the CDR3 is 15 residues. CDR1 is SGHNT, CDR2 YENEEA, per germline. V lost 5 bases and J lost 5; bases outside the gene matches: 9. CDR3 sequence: CASSPWGGTNNEQFF. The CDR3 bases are TGTGCCAGCAGCCCATGGGGGGGGACGAACAATGAGCAGTTCTTC.

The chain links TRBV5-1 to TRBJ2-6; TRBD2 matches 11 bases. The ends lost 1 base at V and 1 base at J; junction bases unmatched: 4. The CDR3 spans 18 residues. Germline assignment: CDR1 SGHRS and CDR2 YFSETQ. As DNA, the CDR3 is TGCGCCAGCAGCTTGAAAACTAGCGGGAGTTCTGGGGCCAACGTCCTGACTTTC. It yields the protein CASSLKTSGSSGANVLTF.